This T cell receptor (beta chain) was sequenced in a study of cytomegalovirus exposure and HLA in healthy donors. Primers included in the PCR were 60 Vbeta and 13 Jbeta primers. Profiling relied on immunoSEQ multiplex PCR, and the TCRdb table lists in-frame clones only, not all of them. This sample has some 180,000 clones, with around 80% found just once. The V gene lost 3 bases and the J gene lost 1 base, with 4 bases spanning the gap. Looked up from germline, CDR1 is SGHTA and CDR2 is FQGNSA. CDR3 length: 12 residues. The clonotype was recovered from a girl aged 5 to 17 in good health and CMV-seropositive. The genes are TRBV7-2 and TRBJ2-7; no clear D. Sequenced material: PBMCs. The CDR3 DNA is TGTGCCAGCAGCTTCCCTTCCTACGAGCAGTACTTC. Translation: CASSFPSYEQYF. Full variable domain (missing parts from reference TRBV7-2 and TRBJ2-7): GAGVSQSPSNKVTEKGKDVELRCDPISGHTALYWYRQSLGQGLEFLIYFQGNSAPDKSGLPSDRFSAERTGGSVSTLTIQRTQQEDSAVYLCASSFPSYEQYFGPGTRLTVT.